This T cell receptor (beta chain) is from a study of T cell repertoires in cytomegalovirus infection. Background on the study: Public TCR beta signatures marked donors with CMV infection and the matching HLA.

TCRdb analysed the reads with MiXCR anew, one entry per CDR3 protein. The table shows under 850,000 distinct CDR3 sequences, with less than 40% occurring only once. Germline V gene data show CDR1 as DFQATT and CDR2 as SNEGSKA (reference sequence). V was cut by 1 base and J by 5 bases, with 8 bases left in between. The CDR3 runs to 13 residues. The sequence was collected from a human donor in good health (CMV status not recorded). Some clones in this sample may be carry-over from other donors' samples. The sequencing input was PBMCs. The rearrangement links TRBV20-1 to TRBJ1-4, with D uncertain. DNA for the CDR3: TGCAGTGCTAGAGTGGCAGAGAATGAAAAACTGTTTTTT. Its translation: CSARVAENEKLFF.